Listed below are T cell receptor beta chains from one sample, sequenced in a study of cytomegalovirus exposure and HLA in healthy donors. Assay used: immunoSEQ multiplex PCR; TCRdb lists only in-frame clones, some missing. The table shows fewer than 200,000 clones, with around 88% occurring only once. Sequenced: PBMCs. The receptor set was obtained from a woman in her twenties or thirties in good health and CMV-seronegative. The CDR3 runs from the conserved cysteine through the conserved F or W. Fields, in order: J gene, clone size, D gene, V gene, CDR3 DNA, CDR3 protein. D genes are given only for firm matches. A row's size may be missing; if present it is once, few, many or a size class.

TRBJ2-5,few,.,TRBV15,TGTGCCACCAGCAGAGGGTCCCGGGGGAGCCAAGAGACCCAGTACTTC,CATSRGSRGSQETQYF
TRBJ1-2,.,.,TRBV19,TGTGCCAGTAGTATGAATGGTTGGCCGAATTTTAACTATGGCTACACCTTC,CASSMNGWPNFNYGYTF
TRBJ1-1,once,.,TRBV11-3,TGTGCCAGCAGCTTAGGTGACAGTGAAGCTTTCTTT,CASSLGDSEAFF
TRBJ1-6,.,.,TRBV18,TGTGCCAGCTCACCAATTGAGGGCACGGGTTCACCCCTCCACTTT,CASSPIEGTGSPLHF
TRBJ1-5,.,.,TRBV19,TGTGCCAGTAGTATCGGTCAGGACAATCAGCCCCAGCATTTT,CASSIGQDNQPQHF
TRBJ2-3,.,TRBD2,TRBV5-4,TGTGCCAGCAGCCCCAAACTAGCGGGAGAGACAGATACGCAGTATTTT,CASSPKLAGETDTQYF
TRBJ2-1,.,TRBD2,TRBV9,TGTGCCAGCAGCGTAGCCTTCAGCGGGGGCTACAATGAGCAGTTCTTC,CASSVAFSGGYNEQFF
TRBJ1-4,.,.,TRBV4-3,TGCGCCAGCAGCCAAGGGGGGTGGGCAGGGGAGGAAAAACTGTTTTTT,CASSQGGWAGEEKLFF
TRBJ2-7,.,TRBD1,TRBV11-2,TGTGCCAGCAGCTTAGCAGGGGACAGGCCCTACGAGCAGTACTTC,CASSLAGDRPYEQYF
TRBJ1-5,.,TRBD1,TRBV18,TGTGCCAGCTCATTCCGGGACAGGGAGGGCAATCAGCCCCAGCATTTT,CASSFRDREGNQPQHF
TRBJ2-3,.,.,TRBV6-4,TGTGCCAGCAGTGACTCATATCCAGATACGCAGTATTTT,CASSDSYPDTQYF
TRBJ1-2,few,.,TRBV21-1,TGTGCCAGCAGCAAAGATGCGGGGGCGGGTGGCTACACCTTC,CASSKDAGAGGYTF
TRBJ2-3,.,TRBD2,TRBV5-4,TGTGCCAGCAGCTTTCGACTAGCGGGGTCCACAGATACGCAGTATTTT,CASSFRLAGSTDTQYF
TRBJ2-7,.,TRBD1,TRBV5-1,TGCGCCAGCAGCTTCCGGGACAGGGGAGCCTACGAGCAGTACTTC,CASSFRDRGAYEQYF
TRBJ1-1,.,.,TRBV30,TGTGCCTGGAGTGTGAGCCCTAACCAAGCTGAAGCTTTCTTT,CAWSVSPNQAEAFF
TRBJ2-3,.,TRBD2,TRBV4-1,TGCGCCAGCAGCCCTCGGCCAGCGGGGGGTTCAGATACGCAGTATTTT,CASSPRPAGGSDTQYF
TRBJ2-7,once,TRBD1,TRBV19,TGTGCCAGTAGTCCAACAGGACAGGTCGTCAACGAGCAGTACTTC,CASSPTGQVVNEQYF
TRBJ2-3,.,TRBD2,TRBV2,TGTGCCAGAGGGCGGGGTGGGACTAGGAGCACAGATACGCAGTATTTT,CARGRGGTRSTDTQYF
TRBJ1-5,few,TRBD1,TRBV5-8,TGTGCCAGCAGCTTGGAAGGGGGCGTCTTTTCGTCCCAGCATTTT,CASSLEGGVFSSQHF
TRBJ1-5,.,.,TRBV5-5,TGTGCCAGCAGCTTGGGGGGAGATGGCAATCAGCCCCAGCATTTT,CASSLGGDGNQPQHF
TRBJ2-1,.,.,TRBV19,TGTGCCAGTAGTATACCGGCCGGGGGTCCGATCAATGAGCAGTTCTTC,CASSIPAGGPINEQFF
TRBJ1-1,.,TRBD1,TRBV5-1,TGCGCCAGCAGCCCCGGACAGGAAAGCCTGAACACTGAAGCTTTCTTT,CASSPGQESLNTEAFF
TRBJ2-5,.,.,TRBV29-1,TGCAGCGTCCAGAGGAGGGGACCCCAAGAGACCCAGTACTTC,CSVQRRGPQETQYF
TRBJ1-4,few,.,TRBV5-4,TGTGCCAGCAGCCGGCTGGGAGCGGATGAAAAACTGTTTTTT,CASSRLGADEKLFF
TRBJ1-4,.,.,TRBV6-1,TGTGCCAGCAAGGGAGGAGGAAAACTGTTTTTT,CASKGGGKLFF
TRBJ1-1,.,.,TRBV28,TGTGCCAGCAGTCCCTCCACAGGGAGCGGTAACACTGAAGCTTTCTTT,CASSPSTGSGNTEAFF
TRBJ2-1,few,.,TRBV6-1,TGTGCCAGTAGTCCGAGGGCGGGTTACAATGAGCAGTTCTTC,CASSPRAGYNEQFF
TRBJ2-4,.,TRBD2,TRBV5-1,TGCGCCAGCAGCTTTGGACTAGCGGGAGCGGGGGACATTCAGTACTTC,CASSFGLAGAGDIQYF
TRBJ2-1,.,.,TRBV28,TGTGCCAGCAGGCCGTCCGGGGTCTACAATGAGCAGTTCTTC,CASRPSGVYNEQFF
TRBJ1-4,.,TRBD1,TRBV5-8,TGTGCCAGCAGCCAACCCGGGACAGGAGAAAAACTGTTTTTT,CASSQPGTGEKLFF
TRBJ2-1,.,.,TRBV27,TGTGCCAGCAGGCTAGAGTCCGAGCAGTTCTTC,CASRLESEQFF
TRBJ2-2,.,.,TRBV27,TGTGCCAGCAGGCTACAGGGAGCCGGGGAGCTGTTTTTT,CASRLQGAGELFF
TRBJ2-3,.,TRBD2,TRBV5-6,TGTGCCAGCAGCCCGGGGGGACTACAAGATACGCAGTATTTT,CASSPGGLQDTQYF
TRBJ2-1,.,.,TRBV19,TGTGCCAGTAGTTCCCGACAGTACAATGAGCAGTTCTTC,CASSSRQYNEQFF
TRBJ2-7,.,.,TRBV19,TGTGCCAGTAGGGCGAGCAGGGCCTACGAGCAGTACTTC,CASRASRAYEQYF
TRBJ1-4,.,.,TRBV6-5,TGTGCCAGCAGAAACCAGGGGAATCGAGAAAAACTGTTTTTT,CASRNQGNREKLFF
TRBJ2-1,.,.,TRBV5-1,TGCGCCAGCAGAGACAGGCCCAGCTCCTACAATGAGCAGTTCTTC,CASRDRPSSYNEQFF
TRBJ1-1,.,TRBD1,TRBV7-2,TGTGCCAGCAGCTTAGCGCCAGGGGGCAGCACTGAAGCTTTCTTT,CASSLAPGGSTEAFF
TRBJ1-1,.,TRBD1,TRBV7-2,TGTGCCAGCAGGGGGGACAGGGGCCCAAACGGGGGCACTGAAGCTTTCTTT,CASRGDRGPNGGTEAFF
TRBJ2-7,.,.,TRBV27,TGTGCCAGCAGTTTCCCCTCTTACGAGCAGTACTTC,CASSFPSYEQYF
TRBJ2-7,.,TRBD1,TRBV30,TGTGCCTGGCGACAGGGTCCCTACGAGCAGTACTTC,CAWRQGPYEQYF
TRBJ2-2,.,.,TRBV5-1,TGCGCCAGCAGTTCCGGGAGTTCGAACACCGGGGAGCTGTTTTTT,CASSSGSSNTGELFF
TRBJ2-5,.,.,TRBV27,TGTGCCAGCAGTTTAAGGCCACCCTGGACAGCCCAAGAGACCCAGTACTTC,CASSLRPPWTAQETQYF